This T cell receptor (beta chain) was documented in a study of T cells in Graves' hyperthyroidism and ophthalmopathy (dated by TCRdb to the late 2010s). Some background on the complete study: Peripheral blood was sampled at the time of initial diagnosis, prior to any treatment. For training and testing, the 100 or so patients in the discovery cohort were randomly divided in a 7:3 ratio. The study also compared thyroid tissue and blood T-cell repertoires from more than 5 Graves' hyperthyroidism patients. Once sampling was done, hyperthyroidism patients were given methimazole at a starting dose of 30 mg daily, whereas ophthalmopathy patients were given high-dose intravenous methylprednisolone. According to the paper, TCR Vbeta CDR3 sequencing was carried out on some 130 peripheral blood samples, which came from 40 to 45 ophthalmopathy, around 74 hyperthyroidism and some 17 progressor patients. Whether ophthalmopathy could be predicted prospectively was tested in an independent validation cohort made up of under 20 hyperthyroidism patients plus 17 patients who later progressed to ophthalmopathy. To identify TCR V-J signatures that set the groups apart, the researchers used a discovery cohort of more than 95 patients, made up of some 41 with Graves' ophthalmopathy and about 60 with stable Graves' hyperthyroidism.

The TCR beta CDR3 regions were amplified from RNA transcripts. A first-round RT-PCR of the TCR CDR3 used the HTBI primer set with the Qiagen OneStep RT-PCR kit. Libraries were constructed in a second round of multiplex PCR, after which size selection and purification were performed. Libraries were sequenced paired-end with 100 bp reads on an Illumina HiSeq2000. The paper's data handling went like this. SOAPnuke was used to process the raw data, throwing out any read that contained adapters or uncalled bases, had a mean Phred below 15, or lacked an exact constant-primer or identifier match. COPE v1.2.5 was used to merge high-quality paired reads, and clonotypes were defined as unique nucleotide sequences. Clonotypes were aligned to IMGT TRBV, TRBD and TRBJ reference segments using MiTCR v1.1. The analysis included only V-J combinations with a frequency above 0.0001, which together covered 99% to 99.2% of the repertoires. A TCS score was defined as the ratio of F50 (clonal expansion) to E x V (chaos), with BLOSUM62-based TCRdist applied between CDR3 peptides within each V-J. Welch's t-statistics and random forest reduced fewer than 550 V-J features to roughly 13, which were used in a naive Bayes classifier (R e1071). TCRdb took the public reads, trimmed them with fastp at Q25, ran MiXCR for clone calling and kept in-frame beta chains. A single entry per CDR3 protein holds the most common genes and DNA from its merged rows. TCRdb, not the original authors, processed these V and J calls. This sample is represented by 300,000 to 500,000 distinct CDR3 sequences; roughly 13% of them were singletons. The top ten clonotypes cover around 28% of the sample.

The research as a whole found: In cross-validation, a model built on a 13 V-J signature told ophthalmopathy apart from stable hyperthyroidism with 87.88% sensitivity and around 83% specificity, and in testing the same model reached 80%/75%. Sample size was not statistically predetermined, and blinding of investigators to group allocation was not performed. Most expanded thyroid clonotypes (frequency above 0.001) were also detected in blood, suggesting blood repertoires may reflect thyroid immune responses. In validation, the model predicted progression to ophthalmopathy a median of 6.5 months before onset, with about 71% sensitivity and 72.22% specificity.

As concerns this clonotype: Its antigen is still unknown. Per-base quality was not reported, and no clone a single base away is much larger than it.

The CDR3 has 13 amino acids, counting the end cysteine and phenylalanine. Left in the record is the CDR3 DNA by itself, 39 bases read in frame from the first base. In the germline V gene, CDR1 corresponds to ENHRY and CDR2 to SYGVKD. V loses 10 bases of germline sequence and J loses 6 bases, and the interval between the two ends is 18 bases. Ophthalmopathy patients had moderately to severely active disease, with a Clinical Activity Score of 3 or more, a NOSPECS grade of 4 or more, and a disease duration of less than 3 months. Any patient with an uncontrolled infection, another autoimmune disease, pregnancy or lactation was excluded. Diagnoses were based on clinical symptoms, serum thyroxine and TRAb, thyroid ultrasound and orbital computed tomography. PBMCs were separated from 10 ml of fresh peripheral blood using Ficoll-Paque density gradient centrifugation. Total RNA was extracted using Trizol reagent, and RNA quality was assessed on an Agilent 2100 Bioanalyzer.

Input material: blood. The chain was built from TRBV10-3 and TRBJ1-2, with an unclear D gene assignment. This receptor was taken from a man over 45 with Graves' ophthalmopathy. The encoded CDR3 is CASMVQQRDGYTF. Here is the DNA: TGTGCCAGCATGGTGCAGCAGAGAGATGGCTACACCTTC.